The TCR beta chain described here comes from a study of cytomegalovirus exposure and HLA in healthy donors. Study at large: Unique TCRs numbering about 87 million, obtained from HLA-typed donors, made up an early data release. Study results and limitations: V- and J-gene trimming in TCR beta was tied to a missense DCLRE1C variant by an analysis performed later.

Unrecorded immune exposure was likely among donors, who were nominally healthy when sampled. About this clone: Antigen unknown.

The J segment lost 8 bases and the V segment lost 3 bases, leaving 8 bases of the junction unmatched. In germline, CDR1 is SGDLS, CDR2 YYNGEE. There are 14 residues in the CDR3. In the PCR, 60 Vbeta and 13 Jbeta primers were used. Produced via immunoSEQ multiplex PCR; TCRdb's table is partial and in-frame only. The table shows about 81,000 clones, with about 90% occurring only once. This chain connects TRBV9 to TRBJ2-1; the match to TRBD2 covers 7 bases. The TCR sequence derives from a man between 18 and 35 years old in good health and CMV-seronegative. Sequenced material: PBMCs. CDR3 in DNA: TGTGCCAGCAGCGGTAGCGGGTTGGTCGATGAGCAGTTCTTC. Residues: CASSGSGLVDEQFF. The whole variable domain, remainder taken from reference TRBV9 and TRBJ2-1, is DSGVTQTPKHLITATGQRVTLRCSPRSGDLSVYWYQQSLDQGLQFLIQYYNGEERAKGNILERFSAQQFPDLHSELNLSSLELGDSALYFCASSGSGLVDEQFFGPGTRLTVL.